Shown below are 13 T cell receptor beta chains from a single sample sequenced in a study of cytomegalovirus exposure and HLA in healthy donors. PCR employed 60 Vbeta and 13 Jbeta primers. Data came from immunoSEQ multiplex PCR; TCRdb stores just in-frame clones and leaves some out. In the table there are under 200,000 clones, around four fifths of which are singletons. The sample consisted of PBMCs. These receptors originate from a man aged 30 to 45 in good health and CMV-seronegative.

The chain combines TRBV7-6 with TRBJ1-1; no clear D. Germline lookup yields CDR1 SGHVS and CDR2 FNYEAQ. With 6 bases removed from V and 4 bases from J, the gap between germline ends came to 15 bases. The CDR3 is 14 residues long. The CDR3: CASSSGVKGTEAFF. DNA for the CDR3: TGTGCCAGCAGTAGCGGGGTGAAGGGCACTGAAGCTTTCTTT.

This chain links TRBV2 with TRBJ1-1; weak D call: TRBD1 (5 bases). The germline V gene has CDR1 SNHLY and CDR2 FYNNEI. The CDR3 runs to 16 residues. V was shortened by 7 bases and J by 1 base, with 19 bases between the two germline ends. The CDR3 sequence: CASTEVGRGGNTEAFF. In DNA, the CDR3 is TGTGCCAGCACTGAGGTAGGGAGGGGAGGGAACACTGAAGCTTTCTTT. Variable domain in full (rest from reference TRBV2 and TRBJ1-1): EPEVTQTPSHQVTQMGQEVILRCVPISNHLYFYWYRQILGQKVEFLVSFYNNEISEKSEIFDDQFSVERPDGSNFTLKIRSTKLEDSAMYFCASTEVGRGGNTEAFFGQGTRLTVV.

V and J are TRBV18 and TRBJ2-3; D remains unclear. Trimming pared 6 bases from V and 2 bases from J, leaving 12 bases between. The germline gives CDR1 KGHSH, CDR2 LQKENI. The CDR3 extends over 14 amino acids. CDR3 in amino acids: CASSVEAVTDTQYF. In DNA, the CDR3 is TGTGCCAGCTCCGTAGAGGCAGTCACAGATACGCAGTATTTT.

The chain is built from TRBV5-1 and TRBJ1-4, with 8 bases lining up with TRBD1. J gave up 4 bases and V 0 bases, and 2 bases lay outside the gene matches. In germline, CDR1 is SGHRS, CDR2 YFSETQ. The length of the CDR3 is 15 residues. DNA of the CDR3: TGCGCCAGCAGCTTGGGGACAGGGAATAATGAAAAACTGTTTTTT. Translated, it gives CASSLGTGNNEKLFF.

V is TRBV10-1 and J is TRBJ2-2, with 7 nucleotides matching TRBD1. This CDR3 is 15 amino acids long. The germline gives CDR1 WNHNN, CDR2 SYGVQD (reference sequence). Unmatched junction bases numbered 6, after V lost 6 bases and J lost 2 bases. The CDR3 bases are TGCGCCAGCAGAGCCGGGACAGTTAACACCGGGGAGCTGTTTTTT. It translates to CASRAGTVNTGELFF.

This rearrangement joins TRBV13 to TRBJ1-2; D perhaps matches TRBD1 (6 bases). Looked up from germline, CDR1 is PRHDT and CDR2 is FYEKMQ (reference sequence). This CDR3 is built from 13 residues. V was shortened by 5 bases and J by 2 bases, with 9 bases between the two germline ends. The CDR3 DNA reads as TGTGCCAGCAGCCTTAGGGGGAACTATGGCTACACCTTC. It translates to CASSLRGNYGYTF.

The chain recombines TRBV4-1 with TRBJ2-1; 7 bases map to TRBD1. CDR1 MGHRA and CDR2 YSYEKL come from the germline V gene. The CDR3 spans 15 residues. The ends lost 0 bases at V and 10 bases at J; junction bases unmatched: 9. CDR3 amino acids: CASSQDGTAFREQFF. The CDR3 DNA reads as TGCGCCAGCAGCCAAGATGGGACAGCCTTTAGGGAGCAGTTCTTC.

V and J are TRBV5-4 and TRBJ2-7; possibly TRBD2 for D (5 bases). CDR3 length equals 13 residues. Per the germline V gene, CDR1 is SGHNT and CDR2 is YYREEE (reference sequence). V lost 4 bases to trimming and J lost 0 bases, with 8 bases between them. The CDR3 DNA is TGTGCCAGCAGCCCCGGGGTCTCCTACGAGCAGTACTTC. Translated: CASSPGVSYEQYF.

This chain connects TRBV2 to TRBJ1-3; maybe TRBD1 (5 bases). Germline-derived CDR1 and CDR2 are SNHLY and FYNNEI. This CDR3 has 15 residues. V was clipped by 5 bases and J by 0 bases, with 11 bases between them. The DNA for the CDR3 is TGTGCCAGCAGTAACCAGGGTTACTCTGGAAACACCATATATTTT. Residues: CASSNQGYSGNTIYF.

CDR3 nucleotides: TGTGCCATCAGTGAGTCGCGCGGTTACAATGAGCAGTTCTTC. This encodes CAISESRGYNEQFF. V and J are TRBV10-3 and TRBJ2-1; D is undetermined. The V gene lost 0 bases and the J gene lost 4 bases, with 7 bases spanning the gap. This CDR3 spans 14 amino acids. Per the germline V gene, CDR1 is ENHRY and CDR2 is SYGVKD.

The chain carries TRBV6-4 and TRBJ2-3; 9 bases line up with TRBD2. The germline V gene has CDR1 MRHNA and CDR2 SNTAGT. V was pared by 0 bases and J by 2 bases, with 3 bases of the junction left unmatched. The CDR3 consists of 16 residues. CDR3 coding DNA: TGTGCCAGCAGTGACTCGGCTAGCGGGGACACAGATACGCAGTATTTT. It translates to CASSDSASGDTDTQYF.

V is TRBV30 and J is TRBJ2-7; 8 bases are a match to TRBD1. Germline V gene data show CDR1 as GTSNPN and CDR2 as SVGIG (reference sequence). The ends lost 3 bases at V and 5 bases at J; junction bases unmatched: 9. The CDR3 contains 14 residues. In nucleotides, the CDR3 is TGTGCCTGGAGAGAGGACCTCAGGGGGCACGAGCAGTACTTC. Translating gives CAWREDLRGHEQYF.

The CDR3 protein is CASSYGQAGTEAFF. The CDR3 coding sequence is TGTGCCAGCAGTTACGGGCAGGCAGGCACCGAAGCTTTCTTT. V usage is TRBV6-5 and J usage is TRBJ1-1; D is uncertain. In germline, CDR1 is MNHEY, CDR2 SVGAGI. The ends were cut back, 2 bases at V and 8 bases at J, with 15 bases in the middle. The CDR3 has 14 residues.